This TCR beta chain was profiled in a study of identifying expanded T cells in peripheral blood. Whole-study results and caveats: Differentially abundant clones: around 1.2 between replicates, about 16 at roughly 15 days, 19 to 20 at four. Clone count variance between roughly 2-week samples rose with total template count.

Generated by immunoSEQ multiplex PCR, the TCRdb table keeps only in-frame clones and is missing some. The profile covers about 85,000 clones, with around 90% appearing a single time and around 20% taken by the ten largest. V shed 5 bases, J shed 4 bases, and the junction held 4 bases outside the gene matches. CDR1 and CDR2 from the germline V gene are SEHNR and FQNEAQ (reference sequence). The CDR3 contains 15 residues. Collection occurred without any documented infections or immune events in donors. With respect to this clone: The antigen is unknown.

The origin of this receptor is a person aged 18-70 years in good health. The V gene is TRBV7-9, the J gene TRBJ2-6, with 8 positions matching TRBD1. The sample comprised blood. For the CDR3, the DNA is TGTGCCAGCAGCCGGACAGGGTCCGGGGCCAACGTCCTGACTTTC. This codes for CASSRTGSGANVLTF.